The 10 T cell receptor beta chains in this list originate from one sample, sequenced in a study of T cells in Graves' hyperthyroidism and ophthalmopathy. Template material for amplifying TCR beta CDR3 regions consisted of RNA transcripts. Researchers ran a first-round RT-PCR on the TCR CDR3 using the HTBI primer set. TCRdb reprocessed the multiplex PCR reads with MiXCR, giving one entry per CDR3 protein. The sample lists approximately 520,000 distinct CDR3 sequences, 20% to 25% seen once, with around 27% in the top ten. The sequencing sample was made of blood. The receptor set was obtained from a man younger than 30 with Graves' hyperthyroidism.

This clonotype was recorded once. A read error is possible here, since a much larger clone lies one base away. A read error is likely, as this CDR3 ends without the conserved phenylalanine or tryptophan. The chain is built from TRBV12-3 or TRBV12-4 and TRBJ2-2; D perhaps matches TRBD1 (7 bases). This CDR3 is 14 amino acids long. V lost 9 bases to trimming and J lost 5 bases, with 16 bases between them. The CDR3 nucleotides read TGTGCCAGTGGAGGGGCAGGGGGAACCGGGGAGCTGTTTGTT. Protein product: CASGGAGGTGELFV.

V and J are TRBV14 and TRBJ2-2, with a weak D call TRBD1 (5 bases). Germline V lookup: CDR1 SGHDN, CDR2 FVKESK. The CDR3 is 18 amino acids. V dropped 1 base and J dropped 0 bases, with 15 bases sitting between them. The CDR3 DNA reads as TGTGCCAGCAGCCAAGCGGGCAGGGATCCTTCGAACACCGGGGAGCTGTTTTTT. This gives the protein CASSQAGRDPSNTGELFF.

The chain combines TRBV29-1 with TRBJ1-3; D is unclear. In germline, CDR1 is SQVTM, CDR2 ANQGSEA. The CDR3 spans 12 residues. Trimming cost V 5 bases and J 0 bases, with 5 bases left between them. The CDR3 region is CSVRSSGNTIYF. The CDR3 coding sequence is TGCAGCGTTCGGAGCTCTGGAAACACCATATATTTT.

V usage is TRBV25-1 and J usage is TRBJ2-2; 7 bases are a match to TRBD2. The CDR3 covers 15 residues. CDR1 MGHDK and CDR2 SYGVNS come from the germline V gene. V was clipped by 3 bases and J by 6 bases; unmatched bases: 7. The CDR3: CASSDPSSGAGELFF. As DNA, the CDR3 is TGTGCCAGCAGTGATCCCTCCAGCGGGGCCGGGGAGCTGTTTTTT.

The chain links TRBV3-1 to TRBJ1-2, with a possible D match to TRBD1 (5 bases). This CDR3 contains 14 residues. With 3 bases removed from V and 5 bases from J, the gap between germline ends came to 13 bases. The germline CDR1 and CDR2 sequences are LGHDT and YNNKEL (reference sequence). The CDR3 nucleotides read TGTGCCAGCAGCCATCGGGACTCCCCATATGGCTACACCTTC. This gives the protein CASSHRDSPYGYTF.

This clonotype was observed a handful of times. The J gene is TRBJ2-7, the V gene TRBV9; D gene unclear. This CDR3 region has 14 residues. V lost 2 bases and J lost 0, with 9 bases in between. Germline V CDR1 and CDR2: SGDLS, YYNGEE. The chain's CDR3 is CASSVGSLSYEQYF. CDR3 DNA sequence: TGTGCCAGCAGCGTGGGCAGTCTCTCCTACGAGCAGTACTTC.

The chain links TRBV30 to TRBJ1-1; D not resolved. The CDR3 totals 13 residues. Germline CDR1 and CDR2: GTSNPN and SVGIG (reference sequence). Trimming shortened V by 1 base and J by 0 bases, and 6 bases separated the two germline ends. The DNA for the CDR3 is TGTGCCTGGAGTGGAACAGTGAACACTGAAGCTTTCTTT. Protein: CAWSGTVNTEAFF.

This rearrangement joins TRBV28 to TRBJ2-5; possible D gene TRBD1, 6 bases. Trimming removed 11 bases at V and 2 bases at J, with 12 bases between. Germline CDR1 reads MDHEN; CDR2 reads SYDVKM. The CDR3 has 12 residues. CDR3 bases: TGTGCCGTCAGGACAGCTCAAGAGACCCAGTACTTC. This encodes CAVRTAQETQYF.

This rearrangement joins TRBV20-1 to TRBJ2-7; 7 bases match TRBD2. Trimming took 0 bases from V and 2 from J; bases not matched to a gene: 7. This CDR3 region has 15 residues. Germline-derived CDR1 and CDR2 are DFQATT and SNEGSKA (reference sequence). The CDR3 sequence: CSARDQAGDPYEQYF. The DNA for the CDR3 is TGCAGTGCTAGAGATCAGGCGGGAGACCCCTACGAGCAGTACTTC.

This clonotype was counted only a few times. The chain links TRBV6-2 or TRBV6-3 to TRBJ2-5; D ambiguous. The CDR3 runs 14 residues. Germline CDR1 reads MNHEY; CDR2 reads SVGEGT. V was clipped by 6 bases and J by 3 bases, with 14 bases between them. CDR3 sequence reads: CASSPVSLKETQYF. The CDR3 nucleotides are TGTGCCAGCAGCCCGGTTTCACTAAAAGAGACCCAGTACTTC.